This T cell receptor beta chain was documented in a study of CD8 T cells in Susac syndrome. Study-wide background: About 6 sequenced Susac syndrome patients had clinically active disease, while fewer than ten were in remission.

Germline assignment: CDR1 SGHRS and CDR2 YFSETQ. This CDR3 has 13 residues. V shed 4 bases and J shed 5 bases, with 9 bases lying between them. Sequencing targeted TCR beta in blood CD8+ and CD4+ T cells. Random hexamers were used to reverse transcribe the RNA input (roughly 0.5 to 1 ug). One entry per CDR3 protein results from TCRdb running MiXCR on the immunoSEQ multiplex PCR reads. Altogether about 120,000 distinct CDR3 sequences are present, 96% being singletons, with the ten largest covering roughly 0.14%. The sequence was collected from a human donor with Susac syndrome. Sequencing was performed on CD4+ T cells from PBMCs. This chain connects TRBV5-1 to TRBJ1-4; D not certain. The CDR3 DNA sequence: TGCGCCAGCAGCGGCGGAGGGAATGAAAAACTGTTTTTT. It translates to CASSGGGNEKLFF.